This TCR beta chain came from a study of regulatory T cells in long-lasting Graves disease. Study-wide results and caveats: Persistent Graves' patients had lower TCR diversity than newly diagnosed ones.

The time point: newly diagnosed GD, antithyroid drugs for less than 3 months. Isolated PBMC RNA provided the starting material for the TCR library. This clonotype was seen only a few times. Its antigen is still unknown. The ends lost 1 base at V and 4 bases at J; junction bases unmatched: 5. This CDR3 comprises 15 residues. In germline, CDR1 is SGHRS, CDR2 YFSETQ. Both iRepertoire HTBI primers and Arm-PCR of CDR3 regions were used to build the TCR beta libraries. From the multiplex PCR reads, TCRdb called clonotypes with MiXCR, one entry per CDR3 protein. The sample holds over 350,000 distinct CDR3 sequences, approximately 14% seen once. These sequences were also reported in another study, on T cells in Graves' hyperthyroidism and ophthalmopathy. That study reports: The HTBI primer set drove a first-round RT-PCR of the TCR CDR3. Clonotypes that were expanded in thyroid above 0.001 mostly appeared in blood too. Progression to ophthalmopathy was predicted a median of roughly 6.6 months early.

The sample in question was peripheral blood mononuclear cells (PBMCs), obtained at new diagnosis, from a patient treated with antithyroid drugs. This chain connects TRBV5-1 to TRBJ2-7; 10 bases match TRBD2. The clonotype comes from a woman aged 50 to 65 with Graves disease. The CDR3 reads CASSLLAGVQYEQYF. The CDR3 DNA sequence: TGCGCCAGCAGCTTGCTAGCGGGAGTGCAATACGAGCAGTACTTC.